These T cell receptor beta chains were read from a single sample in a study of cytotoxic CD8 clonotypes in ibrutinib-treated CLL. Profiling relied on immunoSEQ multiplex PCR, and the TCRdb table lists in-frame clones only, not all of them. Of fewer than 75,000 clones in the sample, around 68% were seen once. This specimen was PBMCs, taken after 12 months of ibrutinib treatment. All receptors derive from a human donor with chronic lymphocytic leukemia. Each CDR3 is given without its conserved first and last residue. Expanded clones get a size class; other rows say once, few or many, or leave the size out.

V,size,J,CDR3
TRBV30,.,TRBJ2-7,AWRETGGAMPEQY
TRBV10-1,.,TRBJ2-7,ASSPQGRTGAYEQY
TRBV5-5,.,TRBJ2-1,ASSFDPSSYNEQF
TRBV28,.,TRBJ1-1,ASSLRGLGTEAF
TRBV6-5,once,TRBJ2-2,ASRKGQGVPGELF
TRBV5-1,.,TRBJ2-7,ASSLGEISYEQY
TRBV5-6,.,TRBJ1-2,ASSYPAVSHGYT
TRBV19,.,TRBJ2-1,ASSILGLAGEAPNEQF
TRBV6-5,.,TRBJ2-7,ASSYPGQGSEQY
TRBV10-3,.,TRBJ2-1,AVIEATSGSQIYNEQF
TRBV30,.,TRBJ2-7,AWSLLGEQY
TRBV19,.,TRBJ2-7,ASSPGPYEQY
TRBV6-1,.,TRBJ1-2,ASSGQGGYT
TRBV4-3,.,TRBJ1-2,ASSQDMGQGVFYGYT
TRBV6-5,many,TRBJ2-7,ASSRSDRGHEQY
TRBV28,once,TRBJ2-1,ASSLGGPAGVNEQF
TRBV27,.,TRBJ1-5,ASSLLGVNNQPQH
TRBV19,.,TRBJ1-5,ASSIGWKPQH
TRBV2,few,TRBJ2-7,ASLLQGPGDTN
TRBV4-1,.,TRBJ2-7,ASSPVVWTSGRAPSYEQY
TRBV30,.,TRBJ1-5,AWSVDRGWGQPQH
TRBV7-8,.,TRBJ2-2,ASNLGGRGAGELF
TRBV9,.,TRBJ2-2,ASTEAVAGELF
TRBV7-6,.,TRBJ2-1,ASSLTGDYNEQF
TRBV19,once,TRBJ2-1,ASSMQANEQF
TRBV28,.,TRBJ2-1,ASSLRASSIDEQF
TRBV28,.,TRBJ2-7,ASSTATPYEQY
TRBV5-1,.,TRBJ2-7,ASSSSGTSYEQY
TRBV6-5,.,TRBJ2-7,ASSSTPSSYEQY
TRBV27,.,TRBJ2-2,ASRSTGVGELF
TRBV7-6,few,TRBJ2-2,ASSLEGTAGELF
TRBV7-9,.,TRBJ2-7,AGRRGRTHEQY
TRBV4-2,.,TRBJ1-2,ASSILVSSVGNNYGYT
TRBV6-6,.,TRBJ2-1,ASSYPGLAVDNEQF